This entry lists 28 T cell receptor beta chains sequenced from one sample in a study of cytomegalovirus exposure and HLA in healthy donors. PCR primers comprised 60 Vbeta and 13 Jbeta primers. Produced via immunoSEQ multiplex PCR; TCRdb's table is partial and in-frame only. The sample consists of some 150,000 clones, 70% of them appearing once. Sequenced sample: PBMCs. All receptors derive from a young woman in good health and CMV-seronegative.

The chain recombines TRBV28 with TRBJ2-7, with D possibly TRBD2 on 6 matching bases. Trimming stripped 4 bases from V and 5 bases from J, with 36 bases between. Germline CDR1 and CDR2: MDHEN and SYDVKM. The CDR3 consists of 21 residues. The CDR3 reads CASSSPTREWVAVNGGNEQYF. CDR3 coding DNA: TGTGCCAGCAGTTCCCCTACGCGTGAGTGGGTAGCGGTGAACGGCGGGAACGAGCAGTACTTC.

This clone was found a few times. V is TRBV5-1 and J is TRBJ2-2, with D perhaps TRBD2 (5 bases). The V gene's germline CDR1 is SGHRS and CDR2 YFSETQ. V was cut by 1 base and J by 1 base, with 11 bases left in between. The CDR3 has 16 amino acids. In nucleotides, the CDR3 is TGCGCCAGCAGCTTGCTAGAGGGTGGGAACACCGGGGAGCTGTTTTTT. This encodes CASSLLEGGNTGELFF.

CDR3 residues: CASSPSGLGNTQYF. Written as DNA, the CDR3 is TGTGCCAGCAGCCCCAGCGGACTAGGGAATACGCAGTATTTT. This chain connects TRBV9 to TRBJ2-3, with 7 bases that match TRBD2. The CDR3 runs 14 residues. The V segment lost 4 bases and the J segment 7 bases; nucleotides outside the gene matches: 9. The germline V gene encodes CDR1 SGDLS and CDR2 YYNGEE.

The V and J genes are TRBV28 and TRBJ2-7, with D possibly matching TRBD1 (6 bases). The CDR3 sequence is 16 residues long. The ends were cut back, 3 bases at V and 7 bases at J, with 22 bases in the middle. In germline, CDR1 is MDHEN, CDR2 SYDVKM. The CDR3 sequence is CASSFTGSALKREQYF. The CDR3 DNA is TGTGCCAGCAGTTTTACAGGGTCGGCCCTGAAGCGGGAGCAGTACTTC.

This clone appeared once. This chain joins TRBV28 and TRBJ2-6; D might be TRBD1 (6 bases). The V gene's germline CDR1 is MDHEN and CDR2 SYDVKM. CDR3 length equals 15 residues. With 4 bases removed from V and 4 bases from J, the gap between germline ends came to 11 bases. The CDR3 loop is CASSYTGKGANVLTF. The CDR3 DNA follows: TGTGCCAGCAGTTACACAGGGAAAGGGGCCAACGTCCTGACTTTC. Combining the CDR3 with reference TRBV28 and TRBJ2-6 gives the whole variable domain DVKVTQSSRYLVKRTGEKVFLECVQDMDHENMFWYRQDPGLGLRLIYFSYDVKMKEKGDIPEGYSVSREKKERFSLILESASTNQTSMYLCASSYTGKGANVLTFGAGSRLTVL.

CDR3 sequence (DNA): TGTGCCAGCAGCGGACTAGCGGGGGCTACTAATGAGCAGTTCTTC. Encoded protein: CASSGLAGATNEQFF. This chain uses TRBV6-6 with TRBJ2-1; 13 positions agree with TRBD2. The CDR3 has 15 residues. The germline V gene has CDR1 MNHNY and CDR2 SVGAGI (reference sequence). Unmatched junction bases numbered 6, after V lost 6 bases and J lost 7 bases.

This clone appeared a single time. The V gene is TRBV18, the J gene TRBJ2-5, with no clear D. The CDR3 contains 13 residues. The ends were cut back, 2 bases at V and 4 bases at J, with 8 bases in the middle. The germline V gene has CDR1 KGHSH and CDR2 LQKENI. The CDR3 DNA reads TGTGCCAGCTCACCAAGACCAGGAGAGACCCAGTACTTC. Translating gives CASSPRPGETQYF.

The chain has TRBV27 and TRBJ2-5; perhaps TRBD1 as D (6 bases). Judging by the DNA end, TRBJ2-7 fits better; the J call may be wrong. The CDR3 length is 15 residues. Germline lookup yields CDR1 MNHEY and CDR2 SMNVEV (reference sequence). Here the CDR3 reads CASTLMRGGSYEQYF. The CDR3 DNA reads TGTGCCAGCACCCTCATGCGAGGGGGATCCTACGAGCAGTACTTC.

The chain links TRBV10-3 to TRBJ1-5, with a weak D call TRBD1 (5 bases). The CDR3 is 15 residues long. The germline gives CDR1 ENHRY, CDR2 SYGVKD. Trimming stripped 4 bases from V and 5 bases from J, with 15 bases between. The CDR3 loop reads CAISAGDADYQPQHF. The CDR3 DNA reads TGTGCCATCAGTGCGGGGGACGCCGACTATCAGCCCCAGCATTTT.

The chain carries TRBV2 and TRBJ1-2; 8 bases map to TRBD1. The CDR3 is 13 amino acids. Germline CDR1 reads SNHLY; CDR2 reads FYNNEI. V shed 6 bases, J shed 3 bases, and the junction held 3 bases outside the gene matches. CDR3: CASSTDRDYGYTF. The CDR3 DNA reads as TGTGCCAGCAGCACGGACAGGGACTATGGCTACACCTTC.

The genes are TRBV2 and TRBJ2-1, with 9 bases fitting TRBD1. Germline-derived CDR1 and CDR2 are SNHLY and FYNNEI. Losses at the gene ends were 0 bases for V and 11 bases for J; bases not matched to a gene: 11. CDR3 size: 16 residues. CDR3 in amino acids: CASSEASWGQGMKQFF. In DNA form, the CDR3 reads TGTGCCAGCAGTGAAGCTTCATGGGGACAGGGAATGAAGCAGTTCTTC.

The V gene is TRBV11-2, the J gene TRBJ1-2; D is undetermined. Per the germline V gene, CDR1 is SGHAT and CDR2 is FQNNGV. V was pared by 0 bases and J by 5 bases, with 13 bases between. The CDR3 is made up of 15 amino acids. CDR3 protein: CASSLEAGGRYGYTF. The CDR3 bases are TGTGCCAGCAGCTTAGAAGCGGGTGGTCGGTATGGCTACACCTTC. The entire variable domain, with the rest obtained from reference TRBV11-2 and TRBJ1-2, is as follows: EAGVAQSPRYKIIEKRQSVAFWCNPISGHATLYWYQQILGQGPKLLIQFQNNGVVDDSQLPKDRFSAERLKGVDSTLKIQPAKLEDSAVYLCASSLEAGGRYGYTFGSGTRLTVV.

This CDR3 is CASSSLAGAGNTQYF. The CDR3, as DNA: TGTGCCAGCAGCTCCCTAGCGGGGGCGGGGAATACGCAGTATTTT. The V gene is TRBV9, the J gene TRBJ2-3; 10 bases align to TRBD2. Germline CDR1 is SGDLS and CDR2 is YYNGEE. Losses at the gene ends were 4 bases for V and 7 bases for J; bases not matched to a gene: 9. The CDR3 covers 15 residues. Complete variable domain (other parts from reference TRBV9 and TRBJ2-3): DSGVTQTPKHLITATGQRVTLRCSPRSGDLSVYWYQQSLDQGLQFLIQYYNGEERAKGNILERFSAQQFPDLHSELNLSSLELGDSALYFCASSSLAGAGNTQYFGPGTRLTVL.

The count of this clone is one. The chain carries TRBV6-1 and TRBJ1-5; D possibly corresponds to TRBD1 (6 bases). The CDR3 is made up of 14 amino acids. V was trimmed by 6 bases and J by 5 bases, leaving 14 bases between them. The germline CDR1 and CDR2 sequences are MNHNS and SASEGT. The CDR3 is CASRASYRDQPQHF. In DNA, the CDR3 is TGTGCCAGCAGAGCCAGTTACAGGGATCAGCCCCAGCATTTT.

The chain joins TRBV9 to TRBJ2-5; possible D gene TRBD1, 5 bases. Per germline, CDR1 SGDLS and CDR2 YYNGEE. CDR3 length equals 14 residues. With 4 bases removed from V and 5 bases from J, the gap between germline ends came to 15 bases. The CDR3, as DNA: TGTGCCAGCAGCTTCGGTCGTCAGGGCGAGACCCAGTACTTC. Protein: CASSFGRQGETQYF.

The chain uses TRBV10-3 and TRBJ2-2; maybe TRBD2 (6 bases). The CDR3 totals 13 residues. Germline CDR1 reads ENHRY; CDR2 reads SYGVKD. With 11 bases removed from V and 3 bases from J, the gap between germline ends came to 13 bases. Here the CDR3 DNA reads TGTGCCGCAACATGGGGGGACACCGGGGAGCTGTTTTTT. Protein sequence: CAATWGDTGELFF.

The chain recombines TRBV5-6 with TRBJ2-1; 7 nucleotides line up with TRBD2. CDR1 and CDR2 from the germline V gene are SGHDT and YYEEEE. This CDR3 contains 13 residues. Losses at the gene ends were 5 bases for V and 8 bases for J; bases not matched to a gene: 7. This CDR3 is CASRERGRDEQFF. The CDR3 nucleotides read TGTGCCAGCAGGGAGCGGGGCCGGGATGAGCAGTTCTTC.

This clone has a single count. The J gene is TRBJ2-7, the V gene TRBV19, with TRBD1 identical over 8 bases. There are 14 residues in the CDR3. CDR1 LNHDA and CDR2 SQIVND come from the germline V gene (reference sequence). Trimming took 3 bases from V and 2 from J; bases not matched to a gene: 3. CDR3 nucleotide sequence: TGTGCCAGTAGTATCGGGACAGGACCCTACGAGCAGTACTTC. This sequence encodes CASSIGTGPYEQYF. The whole variable domain, remainder taken from reference TRBV19 and TRBJ2-7, is DGGITQSPKYLFRKEGQNVTLSCEQNLNHDAMYWYRQDPGQGLRLIYYSQIVNDFQKGDIAEGYSVSREKKESFPLTVTSAQKNPTAFYLCASSIGTGPYEQYFGPGTRLTVT.

The gene calls are TRBV18 and TRBJ2-1; TRBD2 agrees at 12 bases. Germline CDR1 KGHSH, CDR2 LQKENI. The CDR3 has 16 amino acids. Unmatched junction bases numbered 3, after V lost 1 base and J lost 5 bases. The CDR3 DNA reads TGTGCCAGCTCACCACAGGGACTAGCGGGTCACAATGAGCAGTTCTTC. Residues: CASSPQGLAGHNEQFF.

Only one count was recorded for this clone. The chain uses TRBV6-1 and TRBJ1-2; 8 bases are a match to TRBD1. The V and J ends lost 1 base and 8 bases, in that order; junction bases with no gene match: 6. This CDR3 has 14 amino acids. Germline V lookup: CDR1 MNHNS, CDR2 SASEGT. The CDR3 region has the DNA TGTGCCAGCAGTGAAGGACAGGGGCCCCTAGGCTACACCTTC. It encodes CASSEGQGPLGYTF.

The chain employs TRBV4-2 and TRBJ2-5; D not certain. CDR1 is LGHNA and CDR2 is YNFKEQ in the germline V gene. The CDR3 spans 14 residues. The germline V and J ends were trimmed by 4 bases and 0 bases, with 9 bases remaining between them. Written as DNA, the CDR3 is TGTGCCAGCAGCCCCTGGGCAGACCAAGAGACCCAGTACTTC. Translation: CASSPWADQETQYF.

This sequence joins TRBV28 and TRBJ2-7; D gene ambiguous. CDR3 length equals 14 residues. With 8 bases removed from V and 4 bases from J, the gap between germline ends came to 18 bases. Germline V lookup: CDR1 MDHEN, CDR2 SYDVKM. CDR3 amino acids: CASYSSRGYYEQYF. Written as DNA, the CDR3 is TGTGCCAGCTATTCTTCTCGCGGATATTACGAGCAGTACTTC.

This chain connects TRBV5-1 to TRBJ2-7; a possible D gene is TRBD1 (5 bases). The CDR3 covers 15 residues. The V end was cut by 0 bases, the J end by 2 bases, with 12 bases between. Germline CDR1 is SGHRS and CDR2 is YFSETQ. This chain's CDR3 is CASSLETGATYEQYF. CDR3 bases: TGCGCCAGCAGCTTGGAAACAGGTGCTACCTACGAGCAGTACTTC.

V usage is TRBV6-6 and J usage is TRBJ2-3; D is ambiguous. CDR1 is MNHNY, CDR2 SVGAGI, per germline (reference sequence). This CDR3 spans 11 amino acids. Trimming took off 5 bases at V and 5 bases at J, with 5 bases between the two ends. This CDR3 reads CASSTQDTQYF. In DNA, the CDR3 is TGTGCCAGCAGTACTCAAGATACGCAGTATTTT.

The chain combines TRBV27 with TRBJ2-6; 9 bases line up with TRBD1. V shed 5 bases, J shed 0 bases, and the junction held 8 bases outside the gene matches. Germline CDR1 reads MNHEY; CDR2 reads SMNVEV (reference sequence). CDR3 length: 18 residues. The CDR3 coding sequence is TGTGCCAGCAGTCCGGGACAGGGCAGGGGCTCTGGGGCCAACGTCCTGACTTTC. Translation: CASSPGQGRGSGANVLTF.

This clone was counted once. This rearrangement joins TRBV2 to TRBJ2-1, with TRBD2 identical over 12 bases. The CDR3 is 16 amino acids. Trimming cost V 6 bases and J 4 bases; bases outside gene matches: 7. CDR1 and CDR2 (germline): SNHLY, FYNNEI. CDR3 bases: TGTGCCAGCAGGAAAGGACTAGCGGGAAGATACAATGAGCAGTTCTTC. This translates into CASRKGLAGRYNEQFF.

In this sample, this clone turned up many times. V gene TRBV5-1 combines with J gene TRBJ2-7; a possible D gene is TRBD2 (6 bases). The CDR3 spans 13 residues. V lost 3 bases to trimming and J lost 3 bases, with 10 bases between them. The germline V gene has CDR1 SGHRS and CDR2 YFSETQ. As DNA, the CDR3 is TGCGCCAGCAGCTGGGACTCCAACTACGAGCAGTACTTC. It is translated as CASSWDSNYEQYF.

The chain links TRBV6-1 to TRBJ2-7; 9 nucleotides line up with TRBD1. The length of the CDR3 is 13 residues. Germline V gene sequence: CDR1 MNHNS, CDR2 SASEGT. V gave up 5 bases and J gave up 5 bases; unmatched junction bases: 4. The CDR3 region has the DNA TGTGCCAGCAGTTCCCGGGACAGGGACGAGCAGTACTTC. It yields the protein CASSSRDRDEQYF.